These 17 T cell receptor beta chains share one sample of origin, sequenced in a study of blood T cell repertoires in COVID-19. Generated by immunoSEQ multiplex PCR, the TCRdb table keeps only in-frame clones and is missing some. The table lists around 310,000 clones, 85% to 90% of them singletons. Sequenced input: peripheral blood. The receptors were gathered from a woman aged 45-65 years with active or convalescent COVID-19.

This chain uses TRBV5-1 with TRBJ2-3; a weak D match, TRBD1 (6 bases). Germline V lookup: CDR1 SGHRS, CDR2 YFSETQ. Trimming took off 2 bases at V and 2 bases at J, with 12 bases between the two ends. The CDR3 has 15 residues. The CDR3 DNA reads TGCGCCAGCAGCTTTTCCGGACAGTCCACAGATACGCAGTATTTT. It specifies CASSFSGQSTDTQYF. Together with reference TRBV5-1 and TRBJ2-3, the CDR3 gives the full variable domain: KAGVTQTPRYLIKTRGQQVTLSCSPISGHRSVSWYQQTPGQGLQFLFEYFSETQRNKGNFPGRFSGRQFSNSRSEMNVSTLELGDSALYLCASSFSGQSTDTQYFGPGTRLTVL.

V is TRBV5-5 and J is TRBJ1-2; 9 nucleotides line up with TRBD1. Looked up from germline, CDR1 is SGHKS and CDR2 is YYEKEE (reference sequence). V lost 4 bases, J lost 8 bases, and 6 bases stayed unmatched. This CDR3 comprises 13 residues. The CDR3 sequence is CASSADRGMGYTF. For the CDR3, the DNA is TGTGCCAGCAGCGCGGACAGGGGAATGGGCTACACCTTC.

This clone is a singleton in its sample. The chain combines TRBV6-5 with TRBJ1-4; D unresolved. V shed 9 bases and J shed 4 bases, with 15 bases lying between them. The CDR3 is 14 residues long. CDR1 and CDR2 from the germline V gene are MNHEY and SVGAGI. DNA for the CDR3: TGTGCCAGTAGCCTCGGGGAGGGTAATGAAAAACTGTTTTTT. This codes for CASSLGEGNEKLFF.

CDR3 sequence: CASSVAVNTGELFF. The DNA of the CDR3 is TGTGCCAGTAGTGTAGCAGTAAACACCGGGGAGCTGTTTTTT. V gene TRBV19 combines with J gene TRBJ2-2; D gene uncertain. This CDR3 comprises 14 residues. CDR1 is LNHDA, CDR2 SQIVND, per germline (reference sequence). Between the trimmed V and J ends, which lost 5 bases and 2 bases, there was a span of 9 bases.

The chain has TRBV27 and TRBJ2-1, with D perhaps matching TRBD2 (7 bases). Germline CDR1 and CDR2: MNHEY and SMNVEV (reference sequence). This CDR3 has 15 amino acids. V was trimmed by 6 bases and J by 4 bases, leaving 16 bases between them. CDR3 residues: CASRIGGGWYNEQFF. In DNA, the CDR3 is TGTGCCAGCAGAATAGGGGGGGGCTGGTACAATGAGCAGTTCTTC.

The chain carries TRBV7-9 and TRBJ2-1, with 7 bases matching TRBD1. J lost 9 bases, V lost 5 bases, and 10 bases had no gene match. The CDR3 runs to 14 residues. Germline CDR1 reads SEHNR; CDR2 reads FQNEAQ (reference sequence). CDR3 coding DNA: TGTGCCAGCAGCCGGGACAGATTTCAGGGTGAGCAGTTCTTC. It is translated as CASSRDRFQGEQFF.

As regards this clone: A read error may produce the germline difference seen at one junction end. V is TRBV11-3 and J is TRBJ1-1; D is unclear. Germline V gives CDR1 SGHNT, CDR2 YENEEA. The length of the CDR3 is 13 residues. The CDR3 loop reads CASSLGGNTEAFF. For the CDR3, the DNA is TGTGCCAGCAGTTTAGGCGGGAACACTGAAGCTTTCTTT.

The rearrangement joins TRBV30 to TRBJ1-4; D remains unclear. Per the germline V gene, CDR1 is GTSNPN and CDR2 is SVGIG (reference sequence). The CDR3 is 14 amino acids. V gave up 2 bases and J gave up 0 bases, with 7 bases separating them. The CDR3 sequence: CAWSSTATNEKLFF. The CDR3 nucleotides are TGTGCCTGGAGTTCTACTGCAACTAATGAAAAACTGTTTTTT.

In DNA, the CDR3 is TGCGCCAGCAGCAAGACAGGGAATGAAAAACTGTTTTTT. Translating gives CASSKTGNEKLFF. The chain couples TRBV4-3 to TRBJ1-4; 7 positions agree with TRBD1. CDR1 is LGHNA and CDR2 is YSLEER in the germline V gene. With V trimmed by 5 bases and J by 5 bases, 2 bases remained unmatched. This CDR3 is built from 13 residues.

The chain joins TRBV7-2 to TRBJ1-2, with TRBD1 matching 8 bases. Germline assignment: CDR1 SGHTA and CDR2 FQGNSA. V trimming: 1 base; J trimming: 2 bases; junction bases outside the gene matches: 3. The CDR3 has 15 residues. The CDR3 nucleotides are TGTGCCAGCAGCTTAGTAGGACAGGGAAACTATGGCTACACCTTC. Translated, it gives CASSLVGQGNYGYTF.

The chain combines TRBV2 with TRBJ1-1, with 10 bases fitting TRBD1. Per the germline V gene, CDR1 is SNHLY and CDR2 is FYNNEI. The CDR3 is 14 residues long. The junction had 2 bases not matched to a gene; V was cut back by 7 bases and J by 0 bases. The CDR3 DNA sequence: TGTGCCAGCACGGGACAGGGGATGAACACTGAAGCTTTCTTT. Protein sequence: CASTGQGMNTEAFF.

The V gene is TRBV7-2, the J gene TRBJ1-5; 8 bases agree with TRBD1. Germline CDR1 SGHTA, CDR2 FQGNSA. The CDR3 spans 15 residues. V was pared by 3 bases and J by 2 bases, with 3 bases of the junction left unmatched. CDR3 sequence reads: CASSLDRVGNQPQHF. The CDR3 DNA reads as TGTGCCAGCAGCTTGGACAGGGTTGGCAATCAGCCCCAGCATTTT. Supplemented by reference TRBV7-2 and TRBJ1-5, the full variable domain reads GAGVSQSPSNKVTEKGKDVELRCDPISGHTALYWYRQSLGQGLEFLIYFQGNSAPDKSGLPSDRFSAERTGGSVSTLTIQRTQQEDSAVYLCASSLDRVGNQPQHFGDGTRLSIL.

The genes are TRBV7-2 and TRBJ2-4, with D possibly being TRBD1 (6 bases). The CDR3 length is 14 residues. CDR1 and CDR2 from the germline V gene are SGHTA and FQGNSA. Trimming took off 6 bases at V and 3 bases at J, with 12 bases between the two ends. DNA of the CDR3: TGTGCCAGCAGGCTGGACAGTGGCAAAAACATTCAGTACTTC. It codes for CASRLDSGKNIQYF. The entire variable domain, with the rest obtained from reference TRBV7-2 and TRBJ2-4, is as follows: GAGVSQSPSNKVTEKGKDVELRCDPISGHTALYWYRQSLGQGLEFLIYFQGNSAPDKSGLPSDRFSAERTGGSVSTLTIQRTQQEDSAVYLCASRLDSGKNIQYFGAGTRLSVL.

The chain carries TRBV27 and TRBJ1-1; no reliable D call. The CDR3 has 13 amino acids. Trimming took 5 bases from V and 0 from J, leaving 7 bases between them. From germline, CDR1 is MNHEY and CDR2 SMNVEV (reference sequence). CDR3 DNA sequence: TGTGCCAGCAGTCCCTTTATGAACACTGAAGCTTTCTTT. Translation: CASSPFMNTEAFF.

This rearrangement joins TRBV7-2 to TRBJ1-2; D unclear. From germline, CDR1 is SGHTA and CDR2 FQGNSA. V shed 1 base and J shed 7 bases, with 7 bases lying between them. The CDR3 sequence is 12 residues long. The chain's CDR3 is CASSLDVAGYTF. Written as DNA, the CDR3 is TGTGCCAGCAGCTTAGACGTGGCTGGCTACACCTTC.

This clone was observed once. The rearrangement links TRBV27 to TRBJ1-2, with D tentatively TRBD1 (5 bases). Germline CDR1 MNHEY, CDR2 SMNVEV (reference sequence). The CDR3 is 12 residues long. V was cut by 3 bases and J by 5 bases, with 7 bases left in between. CDR3: CASSLSGYGYTF. The CDR3 DNA follows: TGTGCCAGCAGTTTGTCAGGGTATGGCTACACCTTC.

The chain links TRBV2 to TRBJ1-2; TRBD1 might be the D (6 bases). Germline V CDR1 and CDR2: SNHLY, FYNNEI. V lost 5 bases and J lost 4, with 17 bases in between. CDR3 length equals 15 residues. As DNA, the CDR3 is TGTGCCAGCAGTCGTTTTCAGGGAGGGGGCTATGGCTACACCTTC. Its protein product is CASSRFQGGGYGYTF.